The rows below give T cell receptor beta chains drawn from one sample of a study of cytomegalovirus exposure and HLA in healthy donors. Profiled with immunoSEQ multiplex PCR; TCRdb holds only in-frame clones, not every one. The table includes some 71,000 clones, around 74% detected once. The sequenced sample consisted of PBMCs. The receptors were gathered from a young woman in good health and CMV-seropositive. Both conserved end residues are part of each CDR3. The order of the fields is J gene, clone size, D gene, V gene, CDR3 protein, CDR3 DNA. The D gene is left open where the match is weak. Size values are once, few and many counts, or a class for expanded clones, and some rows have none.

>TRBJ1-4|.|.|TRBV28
CASSLQGEKLFF
TGTGCCAGCAGTTTACAGGGTGAAAAACTGTTTTTT
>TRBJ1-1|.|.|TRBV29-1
CSVETSSPQAFF
TGCAGCGTTGAAACGAGCTCTCCCCAAGCTTTCTTT
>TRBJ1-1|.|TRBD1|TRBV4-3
CASSQGQGTLPNTEAFF
TGCGCCAGCAGCCAAGGACAGGGGACCTTACCGAACACTGAAGCTTTCTTT
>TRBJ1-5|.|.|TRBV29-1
CSARMGGRNQPQHF
TGCAGCGCCAGAATGGGGGGGCGGAATCAGCCCCAGCATTTT
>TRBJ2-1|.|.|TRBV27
CASSFRGSSYNEQFF
TGTGCCAGCAGTTTCCGGGGAAGCTCCTACAATGAGCAGTTCTTC
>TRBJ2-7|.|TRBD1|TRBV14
CASSQGVRGPYEQYF
TGTGCCAGCAGCCAAGGGGTCAGGGGGCCCTACGAGCAGTACTTC
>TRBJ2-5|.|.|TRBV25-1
CASSEVGRKYQETQYF
TGTGCCAGCAGTGAAGTGGGGCGAAAGTACCAAGAGACCCAGTACTTC
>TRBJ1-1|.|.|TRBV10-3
CAIGPMDTEAFF
TGTGCCATCGGCCCGATGGACACTGAAGCTTTCTTT
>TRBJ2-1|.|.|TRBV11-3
CASSPPGNNEQFF
TGTGCCAGCAGCCCCCCGGGGAACAATGAGCAGTTCTTC
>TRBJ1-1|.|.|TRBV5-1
CASSISSPEAFF
TGCGCCAGCAGCATATCAAGCCCTGAAGCTTTCTTT
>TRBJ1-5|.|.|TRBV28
CASSSPDRTANQPQHF
TGTGCCAGCAGTTCCCCCGACAGGACCGCCAATCAGCCCCAGCATTTT
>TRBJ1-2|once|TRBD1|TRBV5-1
CASSRQGRGYTF
TGCGCCAGCAGCCGACAGGGGAGAGGCTACACCTTC
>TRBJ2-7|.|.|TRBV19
CASSIDSSYEQYF
TGTGCCAGTAGTATCGACAGCTCCTACGAGCAGTACTTC
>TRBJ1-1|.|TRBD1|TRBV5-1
CASSRTGGRGWTNTEAFF
TGCGCCAGCAGCCGAACAGGGGGTCGCGGATGGACGAACACTGAAGCTTTCTTT
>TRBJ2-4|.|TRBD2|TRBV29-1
CSVGGGLAGEAKNIQYF
TGCAGCGTCGGAGGGGGCCTAGCGGGAGAAGCCAAAAACATTCAGTACTTC
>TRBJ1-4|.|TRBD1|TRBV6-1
CASSVRDRVEKLFF
TGTGCCAGCAGTGTTCGGGACAGGGTTGAAAAACTGTTTTTT
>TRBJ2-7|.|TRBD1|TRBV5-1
CASSFRDRDYEQYF
TGCGCCAGCAGCTTCCGGGACAGGGACTACGAGCAGTACTTC
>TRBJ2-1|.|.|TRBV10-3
CAISESTGLNEQFF
TGTGCCATCAGTGAGTCGACAGGTCTCAATGAGCAGTTCTTC
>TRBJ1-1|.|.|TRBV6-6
CASSYRTPKNTEAFF
TGTGCCAGCAGCTACCGGACACCTAAGAACACTGAAGCTTTCTTT
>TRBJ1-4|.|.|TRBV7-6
CASSLEAGNEKLFF
TGTGCCAGCAGCTTAGAGGCGGGAAATGAAAAACTGTTTTTT
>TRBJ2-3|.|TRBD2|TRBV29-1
CSVSGTSGKMSDTQYF
TGCAGCGTTTCCGGGACTAGCGGGAAGATGTCAGATACGCAGTATTTT
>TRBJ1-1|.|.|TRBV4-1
CASSRRGLPLMNTEAFF
TGCGCCAGCAGCCGACGCGGGTTGCCGTTAATGAACACTGAAGCTTTCTTT
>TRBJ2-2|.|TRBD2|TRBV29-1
CSVRLATGGFTGELFF
TGCAGCGTCCGACTAGCGACGGGAGGGTTCACCGGGGAGCTGTTTTTT
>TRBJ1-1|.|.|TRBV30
CAWNGPGQRTLNTEAFF
TGTGCCTGGAATGGCCCAGGACAGCGAACCTTGAACACTGAAGCTTTCTTT
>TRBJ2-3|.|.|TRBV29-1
CSVGRGGTDTQYF
TGCAGCGTTGGTCGTGGAGGCACAGATACGCAGTATTTT
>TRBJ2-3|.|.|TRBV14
CASSPRLEKFSDTQYF
TGTGCCAGCAGCCCCCGACTAGAGAAGTTCTCAGATACGCAGTATTTT
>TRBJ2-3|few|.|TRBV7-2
CASSFLGADTQYF
TGTGCCAGCAGCTTCCTGGGCGCAGATACGCAGTATTTT
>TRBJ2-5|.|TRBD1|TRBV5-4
CASSPRQGSGQETQYF
TGTGCCAGCAGCCCCCGACAGGGATCGGGTCAAGAGACCCAGTACTTC
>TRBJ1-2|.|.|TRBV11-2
CASSLSAQGIYGYTF
TGTGCCAGCAGCTTATCGGCGCAGGGCATTTATGGCTACACCTTC
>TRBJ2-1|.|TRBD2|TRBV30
CAWSVLAGDREQFF
TGTGCCTGGAGTGTACTAGCGGGAGATCGGGAGCAGTTCTTC
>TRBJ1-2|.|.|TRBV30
CAWSYKAPEFAGYTF
TGTGCCTGGAGTTACAAAGCCCCGGAGTTCGCCGGCTACACCTTC
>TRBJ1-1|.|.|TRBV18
CASSPPGRGNTEAFF
TGTGCCAGCTCACCACCCGGGAGAGGGAACACTGAAGCTTTCTTT
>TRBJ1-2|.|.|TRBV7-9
CASSLAQTNYGYTF
TGTGCCAGCAGCTTAGCACAGACTAACTATGGCTACACCTTC
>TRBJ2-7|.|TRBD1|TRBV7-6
CASSSGTGPLIYEQYF
TGTGCCAGCAGCTCCGGGACAGGGCCCTTAATCTACGAGCAGTACTTC
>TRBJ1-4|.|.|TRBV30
CAWSKGRATNEKLFF
TGTGCCTGGAGTAAGGGGAGGGCGACTAATGAAAAACTGTTTTTT
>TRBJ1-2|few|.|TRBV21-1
CASSRGKDRTLYGYTF
TGTGCCAGCAGCAGGGGGAAGGACAGGACGCTCTATGGCTACACCTTC
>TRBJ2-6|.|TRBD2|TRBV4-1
CASSQEPASGKSGANVLTF
TGCGCCAGCAGCCAAGAACCGGCTAGCGGGAAGTCGGGGGCCAACGTCCTGACTTTC
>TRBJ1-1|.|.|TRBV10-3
CAISLDRNTEAFF
TGTGCCATCAGCCTCGACAGGAACACTGAAGCTTTCTTT
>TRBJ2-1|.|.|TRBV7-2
CASSNRVAGNEQFF
TGTGCCAGCAGCAACCGAGTAGCTGGCAATGAGCAGTTCTTC
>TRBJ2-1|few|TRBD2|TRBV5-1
CASSSGLAGAREQFF
TGCGCCAGCAGCTCGGGACTAGCGGGAGCGCGAGAGCAGTTCTTC
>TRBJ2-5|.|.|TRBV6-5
CASSPPGQETQYF
TGTGCCAGCAGTCCCCCGGGTCAAGAGACCCAGTACTTC
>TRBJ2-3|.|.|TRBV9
CASSDPGGLSTDTQYF
TGTGCCAGCAGCGATCCGGGGGGCCTTAGCACAGATACGCAGTATTTT
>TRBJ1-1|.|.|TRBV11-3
CASSLIAFEAFF
TGTGCCAGCAGCCTGATAGCGTTTGAAGCTTTCTTT
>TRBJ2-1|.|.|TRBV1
CTSSQDGTRWNEQFF
TGCACCAGCAGCCAAGATGGGACTAGATGGAATGAGCAGTTCTTC
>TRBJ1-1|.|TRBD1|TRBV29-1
CSVEKGALNTEAFF
TGCAGCGTTGAAAAGGGGGCCCTGAACACTGAAGCTTTCTTT
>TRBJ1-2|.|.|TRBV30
CAWNQGLSYGYTF
TGTGCCTGGAACCAGGGCTTGTCCTATGGCTACACCTTC
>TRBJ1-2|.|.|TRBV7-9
CASSLGPDTYGYTF
TGTGCCAGCAGCTTAGGACCGGACACCTATGGCTACACCTTC
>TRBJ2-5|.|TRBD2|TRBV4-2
CASSQKLAGGETQYF
TGTGCCAGCAGCCAAAAACTAGCGGGAGGTGAGACCCAGTACTTC
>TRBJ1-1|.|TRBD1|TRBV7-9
CASSFGTGINTEAFF
TGTGCCAGCAGCTTCGGGACAGGGATAAACACTGAAGCTTTCTTT
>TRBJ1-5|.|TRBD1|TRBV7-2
CASSSRQGAAMAQHF
TGTGCCAGCAGCTCCAGACAGGGGGCGGCAATGGCCCAGCATTTT
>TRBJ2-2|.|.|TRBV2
CASSEEGPGENTGELFF
TGTGCCAGCAGTGAAGAGGGACCGGGGGAGAACACCGGGGAGCTGTTTTTT
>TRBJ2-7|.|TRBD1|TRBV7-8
CASSAKRGPYEQYF
TGTGCCAGCAGCGCCAAAAGGGGGCCCTACGAGCAGTACTTC
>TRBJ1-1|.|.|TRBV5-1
CASSLSGVGTEAFF
TGCGCCAGCAGTCTGTCCGGGGTCGGCACTGAAGCTTTCTTT
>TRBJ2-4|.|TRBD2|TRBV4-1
CASSQGDSGWANIQYF
TGCGCCAGCAGCCAAGGGGATAGCGGGTGGGCAAACATTCAGTACTTC
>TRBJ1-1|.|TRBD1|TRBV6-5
CASSYMSTGGATEAFF
TGTGCCAGCAGTTACATGTCGACAGGGGGCGCGACTGAAGCTTTCTTT